The present T cell receptor beta chain was sequenced within a study of CD8+ T cells in alopecia areata (dated by TCRdb to the late 2010s). Context from the whole study: Treated patients were enrolled in an open-label pilot trial of oral tofacitinib at 5 to 10 mg twice daily for moderate-to-severe alopecia areata. Patients received tofacitinib for 6 to 18 months and were then followed off drug for 6 months to check for delayed response and recurrence. In treated patients, disease severity was measured using the SALT score, which gives the percentage of scalp surface area affected. High-throughput TCRbeta sequencing was used to examine T cell clonal expansion in alopecia areata in both the C3H/HeJ mouse model and human patients. On the human side, TCRbeta sequencing was run on scalp tissue and on sorted CD4+ and CD8+ peripheral blood T cells from healthy controls and from alopecia areata patients with either patchy or totalis/universalis disease. Patients on tofacitinib were biopsied at baseline and after 4 and 24 weeks of treatment, and several of the patients also had a later scalp biopsy. Scalp clonality was compared among normal scalp (n=4), patchy alopecia areata scalp (n=8), and alopecia totalis/universalis scalp (n=8). RNA was obtained with the PAXgene miRNA kit for fixed scalp, the miRNeasy kit for PBMCs, and the RNeasy kit for mouse skin. TCRbeta CDR3 regions were amplified by immunoSEQ multiplex PCR using 35 Vbeta forward and 13 Jbeta reverse primers. Broader findings and caveats from the paper: During tofacitinib treatment, many expanded lesional clones stuck around in both scalp and blood, and this persistence may partly explain why relapse happens after treatment is stopped. Shared TCR sequences between patients were less evident than in mice, which may be partly attributable to HLA diversity in the patient population. Compared with normal scalp, lesional scalp, particularly in alopecia totalis/universalis, had higher clonality and more expanded CD8+ clones, which suggests antigenic drive. Unlike mouse skin, which is dominated by gammadelta T cells, normal human skin has resident alphabeta T cells that are also sequenced, and this complicates analysis of the scalp TCR repertoire. With tofacitinib, both scalp clonality and the number of expanded CD8+ clones among the top 100 scalp clones went down significantly. Because the treated cohort was small and had just a single nonresponder, larger studies are needed to establish links between baseline CD8+ expansion and response.

V and J are truncated by 9 bases and 0 bases respectively, leaving an intervening sequence of 21 bases. CDR1 MGHDK and CDR2 SYGVNS were looked up in the germline V gene. Including cysteine and phenylalanine, the CDR3 has 17 amino acids. CDR3 DNA is the only sequence kept; it has 51 bases, read in frame from the first base. In its sample, this clone was seen a few times. There is no known antigen for this receptor. No base-level quality is on record; no much larger clone is a single base apart. Library preparation used the immunoSEQ multiplex PCR assay. RNA was extracted from all samples and reverse transcribed into cDNA as template for TCR sequencing. SuperScript III was used to make first-strand cDNA, primed with a 2:1 mix of oligo-dT and random hexamers. A synthetic immune receptor repertoire was used to gauge amplification bias, and whatever bias remained was removed computationally. As for the original processing: After raw reads were preprocessed to remove errors, the CDR3 was defined following IMGT conventions as running from the conserved cysteine to phenylalanine. Clonality was computed by normalizing Shannon entropy by log2 of the number of productive unique TCRs and subtracting the result from 1. Whether scalp clones were CD4 or CD8 was inferred by matching scalp TCRbeta sequences against CD4 and CD8 repertoires sorted from blood. TCRdb took over this immuneACCESS table, retaining in-frame rearrangements with V and J assigned. Such tables are incomplete; in checked studies, under half of the missing clones stem from an unresolved V gene, and the remainder is unexplained. From that table come the V and J calls and clone size; the DNA was used to work out D and trimming. The sample table shows 150,000 to 250,000 clones, and 58% are seen once. The ten largest clones capture 5.5% of the sample.

What the time point label conveys for this sample: roughly 24 weeks on oral tofacitinib. The sample's treatment or condition label, in plain terms: oral pan-JAK inhibitor, 5-10 mg twice daily. Lesional scalp punch biopsies and peripheral blood were collected from alopecia areata patients. After PBMCs were isolated by density centrifugation and stained for CD3, CD4 and CD8, a FACSAria was used to sort CD4+ and CD8+ T cells. This sequence was found in a human donor with alopecia areata. The chain is made from TRBV25-1 and TRBJ2-4; the D gene is perhaps TRBD2, from 5 matching bases. The sequencing here drew on CD4+ T cells sorted from blood, taken at week 24, from a patient treated with tofacitinib. The bases read TGTGCCAGTACCCCGTTACTCGGGGTGAAAGCCAAAAACATTCAGTACTTC. This encodes CASTPLLGVKAKNIQYF.